Below, 5 T cell receptor beta chains from the same sample are listed, as sequenced in a study of cytomegalovirus exposure and HLA in healthy donors. PCR employed 60 Vbeta and 13 Jbeta primers. Sequencing used immunoSEQ multiplex PCR; TCRdb keeps in-frame clones, though not all of them. The data show approximately 180,000 clones, with roughly 80% seen just once and about 7% held by the top ten. Specimen: PBMCs. Receptor source: a man in his thirties or forties in good health and CMV-seropositive.

J is TRBJ1-2 and V is TRBV18; 8 bases fit TRBD1. This CDR3 region has 15 residues. V dropped 6 bases and J dropped 0; count of bases not matched to a gene: 6. Germline V lookup: CDR1 KGHSH, CDR2 LQKENI. The CDR3 coding sequence is TGTGCCAGCTCGGGACAGGACGACGCTAACTATGGCTACACCTTC. Translating it yields CASSGQDDANYGYTF.

The chain is built from TRBV5-1 and TRBJ2-7, with a tentative D call TRBD1 (6 bases). V was shortened by 5 bases and J by 1 base, with 13 bases between the two germline ends. The CDR3 runs 14 residues. Per the germline V gene, CDR1 is SGHRS and CDR2 is YFSETQ. In nucleotides, the CDR3 is TGCGCCAGCAGAGAGGGCACAGGGTCCTACGAGCAGTACTTC. This sequence encodes CASREGTGSYEQYF.

The chain carries TRBV5-1 and TRBJ2-2, with D maybe TRBD1 (5 bases). V lost 2 bases, J lost 4 bases, and 9 bases lay in between. The CDR3 runs 14 residues. Germline V CDR1 and CDR2: SGHRS, YFSETQ. The CDR3 loop reads CASSFSGSTGELFF. The CDR3 DNA reads as TGCGCCAGCAGCTTTTCAGGGTCCACCGGGGAGCTGTTTTTT.

This sequence joins TRBV30 and TRBJ1-1; TRBD1 aligns across 7 bases. This CDR3 contains 12 residues. In germline, CDR1 is GTSNPN, CDR2 SVGIG (reference sequence). J was trimmed by 6 bases and V by 5 bases; bases with no gene match: 6. CDR3 region: CAWGRGSAEAFF. CDR3 nucleotides: TGTGCCTGGGGCAGGGGGTCCGCTGAAGCTTTCTTT.

The chain recombines TRBV9 with TRBJ2-7; 9 bases align to TRBD2. Germline CDR1 reads SGDLS; CDR2 reads YYNGEE. V lost 3 bases to trimming and J lost 4 bases; unmatched junction nucleotides: 11. CDR3 length: 16 amino acids. CDR3 sequence: CASSADPGLALYEQYF. Written as DNA, the CDR3 is TGTGCCAGCAGCGCCGATCCGGGACTAGCTCTATACGAGCAGTACTTC.